The present T cell receptor beta chain was sequenced within a study of T cells in tumors after PD-1 blockade. TCRdb's copy holds only in-frame clones and misses some; the assay was immunoSEQ multiplex PCR. The repertoire holds about 7,700 clones, with approximately 67% as singletons. This receptor was taken from a human donor with basal cell carcinoma. Sequenced here: tumor tissue, sampled after anti-PD-1 treatment.

The CDR3 DNA reads as TGCGCCAGCAGTAGGACTGGTGGGCACGAGCAGTACTTC. Amino acid sequence: CASSRTGGHEQYF. This chain uses TRBV5-1 with TRBJ2-7; a possible D gene is TRBD2 (5 bases). In germline, CDR1 is SGHRS, CDR2 YFSETQ. CDR3 length equals 13 residues. Trimming took 5 bases from V and 5 from J, leaving 14 bases between them.